The entry that follows covers one T cell receptor beta chain sequence. This entry is derived from a study of blood T cell repertoires in COVID-19. As for the study in general: Samples came from the United States, Italy and Spain, spanning acute and convalescent COVID-19.

This CDR3 contains 15 residues. Trimming took off 7 bases at V and 3 bases at J, with 13 bases between the two ends. Germline-derived CDR1 and CDR2 are MNHEY and SVGAGI. How the authors handled the data: Using reference gene primer amplification, nucleated cell counts were estimated. The data were produced by immunoSEQ multiplex PCR, yet TCRdb's version contains in-frame clones alone and is incomplete. The D gene and trimming were derived from the DNA, and the V and J assignments and clone size from that table. The sample has some 50,000 clones, approximately 88% seen once. The specimen sequenced was peripheral blood. The chain recombines TRBV6-5 with TRBJ1-6, with D perhaps matching TRBD1 (5 bases). The receptor comes from a human donor in a cohort sampled during active COVID-19. The CDR3 region is CASKGVAVYNSPLHF. The CDR3, as DNA: TGTGCCAGCAAAGGGGTCGCAGTCTATAATTCACCCCTCCACTTT.